The TCR beta chain described here comes from a study of response to subunit inactivated influenza vaccine. Only a few counts were recorded for this clonotype. Its antigen remains unknown. Study-level points and caveats: There was a suggestion from the authors that each seasonal influenza vaccination recruits few new T cells.

TCRdb called the RT-PCR reads again in MiXCR, with one record for every CDR3 protein. This table holds over 400,000 distinct CDR3 sequences, approximately 12% found once. The source was PBMCs from blood, collected about 40 days after vaccination. This receptor was identified in a man in his forties or fifties who received an inactivated influenza vaccine.

This chain's CDR3 is CTSSAGPFYSYEQYF. The CDR3 DNA reads as TGTACCTCCTCCGCAGGACCATTTTACTCCTACGAGCAGTACTTC. The chain uses TRBV27 and TRBJ2-7; D not certain. Germline V gene data show CDR1 as MNHEY and CDR2 as SMNVEV (reference sequence). The CDR3 spans 15 residues.